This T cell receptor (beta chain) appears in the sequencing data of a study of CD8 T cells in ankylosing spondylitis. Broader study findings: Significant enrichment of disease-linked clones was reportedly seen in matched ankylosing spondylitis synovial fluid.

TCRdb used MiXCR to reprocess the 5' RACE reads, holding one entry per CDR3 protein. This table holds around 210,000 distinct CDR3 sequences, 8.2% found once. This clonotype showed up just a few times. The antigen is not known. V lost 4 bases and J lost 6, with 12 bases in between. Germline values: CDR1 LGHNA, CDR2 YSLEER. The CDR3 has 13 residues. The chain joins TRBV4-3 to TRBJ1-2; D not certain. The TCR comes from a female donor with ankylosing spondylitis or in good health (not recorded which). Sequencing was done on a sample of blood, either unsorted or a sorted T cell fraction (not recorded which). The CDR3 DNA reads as TGCGCCAGCAGCCCTAAAGTATTCAATGGCTACACCTTC. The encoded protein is CASSPKVFNGYTF.